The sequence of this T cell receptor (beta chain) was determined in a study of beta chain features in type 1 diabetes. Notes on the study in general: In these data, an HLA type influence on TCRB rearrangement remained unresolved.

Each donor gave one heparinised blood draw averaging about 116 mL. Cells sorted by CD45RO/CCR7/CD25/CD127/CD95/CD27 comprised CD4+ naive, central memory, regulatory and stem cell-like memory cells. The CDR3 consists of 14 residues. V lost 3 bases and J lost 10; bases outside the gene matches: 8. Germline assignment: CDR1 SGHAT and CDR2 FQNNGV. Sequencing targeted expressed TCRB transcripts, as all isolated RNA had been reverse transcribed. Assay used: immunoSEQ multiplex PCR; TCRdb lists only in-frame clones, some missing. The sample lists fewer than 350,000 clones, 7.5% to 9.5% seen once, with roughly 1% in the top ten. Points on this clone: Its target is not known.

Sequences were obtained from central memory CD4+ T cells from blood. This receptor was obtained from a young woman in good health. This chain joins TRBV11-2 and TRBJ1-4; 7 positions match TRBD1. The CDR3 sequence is CASSLGQTSGKLFF. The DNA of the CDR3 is TGTGCCAGCAGCTTGGGACAGACTAGCGGAAAACTGTTTTTT.